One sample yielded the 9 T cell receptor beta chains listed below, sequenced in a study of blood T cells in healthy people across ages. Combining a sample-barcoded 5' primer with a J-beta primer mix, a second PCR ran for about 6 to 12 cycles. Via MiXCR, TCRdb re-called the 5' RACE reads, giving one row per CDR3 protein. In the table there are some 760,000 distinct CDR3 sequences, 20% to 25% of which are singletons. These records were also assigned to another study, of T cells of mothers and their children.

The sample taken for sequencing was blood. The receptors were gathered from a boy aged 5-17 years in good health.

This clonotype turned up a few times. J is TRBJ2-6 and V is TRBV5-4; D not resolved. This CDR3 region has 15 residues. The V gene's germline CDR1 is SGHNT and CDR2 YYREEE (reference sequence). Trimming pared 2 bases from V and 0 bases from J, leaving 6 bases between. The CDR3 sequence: CASSFADSGANVLTF. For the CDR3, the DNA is TGTGCCAGCAGCTTCGCGGACTCTGGGGCCAACGTCCTGACTTTC.

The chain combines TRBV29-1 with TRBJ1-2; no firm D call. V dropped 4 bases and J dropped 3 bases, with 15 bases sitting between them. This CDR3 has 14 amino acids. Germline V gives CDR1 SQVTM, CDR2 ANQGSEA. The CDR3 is CSVADSPRDYGYTF. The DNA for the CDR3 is TGCAGCGTTGCCGATAGTCCGCGGGACTATGGCTACACCTTC.

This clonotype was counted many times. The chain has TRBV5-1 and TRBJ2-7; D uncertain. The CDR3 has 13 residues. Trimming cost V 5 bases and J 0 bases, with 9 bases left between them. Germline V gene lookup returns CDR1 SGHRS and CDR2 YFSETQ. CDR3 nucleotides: TGCGCCAGCAGACCCCCTAGCTCCTACGAGCAGTACTTC. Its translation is CASRPPSSYEQYF.

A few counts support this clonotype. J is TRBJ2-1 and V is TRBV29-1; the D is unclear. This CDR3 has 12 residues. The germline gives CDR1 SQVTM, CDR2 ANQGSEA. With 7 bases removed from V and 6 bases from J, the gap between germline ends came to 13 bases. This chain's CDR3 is CSAQAPSNEQFF. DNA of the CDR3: TGCAGCGCCCAGGCCCCCAGCAATGAGCAGTTCTTC.

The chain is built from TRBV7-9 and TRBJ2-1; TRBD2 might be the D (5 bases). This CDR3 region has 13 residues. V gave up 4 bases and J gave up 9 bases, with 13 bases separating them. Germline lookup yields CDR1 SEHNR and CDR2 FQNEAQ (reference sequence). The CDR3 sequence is CASSSIREGEQFF. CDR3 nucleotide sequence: TGTGCCAGCAGCTCTATCCGGGAAGGTGAGCAGTTCTTC.

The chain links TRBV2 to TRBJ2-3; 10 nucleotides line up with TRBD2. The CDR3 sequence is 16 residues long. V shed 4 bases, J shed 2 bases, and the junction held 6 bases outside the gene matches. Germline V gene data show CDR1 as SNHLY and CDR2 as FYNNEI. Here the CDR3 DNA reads TGTGCCAGCAGTGCCGTAGCGGGAGGAATCACAGATACGCAGTATTTT. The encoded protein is CASSAVAGGITDTQYF.

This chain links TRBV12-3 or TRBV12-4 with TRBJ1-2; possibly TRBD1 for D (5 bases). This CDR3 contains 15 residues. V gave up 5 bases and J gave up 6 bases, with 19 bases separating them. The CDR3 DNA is TGTGCCAGCAGTCCCGGGGACGGGACCTTGGATGGCTACACCTTC. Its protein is CASSPGDGTLDGYTF.

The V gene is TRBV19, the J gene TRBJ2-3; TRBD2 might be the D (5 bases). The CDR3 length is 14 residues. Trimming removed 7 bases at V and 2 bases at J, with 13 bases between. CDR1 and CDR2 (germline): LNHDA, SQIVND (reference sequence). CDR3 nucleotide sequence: TGTGCCAGTAAAGCGGATTCCTACACAGATACGCAGTATTTT. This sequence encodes CASKADSYTDTQYF.

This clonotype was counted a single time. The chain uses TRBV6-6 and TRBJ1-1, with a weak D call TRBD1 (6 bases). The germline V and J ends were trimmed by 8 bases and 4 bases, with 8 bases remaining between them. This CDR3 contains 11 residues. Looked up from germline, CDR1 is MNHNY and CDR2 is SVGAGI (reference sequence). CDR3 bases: TGTGCCAGCGAAGGGGGCACTGAAGCTTTCTTT. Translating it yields CASEGGTEAFF.